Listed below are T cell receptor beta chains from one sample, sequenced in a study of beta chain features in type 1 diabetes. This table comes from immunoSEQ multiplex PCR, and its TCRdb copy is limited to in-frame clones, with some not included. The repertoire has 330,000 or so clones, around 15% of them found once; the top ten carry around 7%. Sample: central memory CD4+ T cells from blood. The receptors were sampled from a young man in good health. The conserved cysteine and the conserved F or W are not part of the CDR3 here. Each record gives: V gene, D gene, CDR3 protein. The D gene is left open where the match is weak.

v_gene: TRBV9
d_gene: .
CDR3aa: ASSVDGGNTEAF

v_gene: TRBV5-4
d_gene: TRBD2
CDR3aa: ASSYSSGGPNSYNEQF

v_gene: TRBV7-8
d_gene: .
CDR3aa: ASSLQGIIRSPLH

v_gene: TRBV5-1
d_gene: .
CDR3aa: ASSERSGNTIY

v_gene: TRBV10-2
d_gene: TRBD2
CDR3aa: ASRINTGPSGGEQF

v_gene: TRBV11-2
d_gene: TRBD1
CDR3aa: ASSTLERGHNNEQF

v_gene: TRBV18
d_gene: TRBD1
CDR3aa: ASSGQGTNEQF

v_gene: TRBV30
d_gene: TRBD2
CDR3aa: AWSVRLAATDTQY

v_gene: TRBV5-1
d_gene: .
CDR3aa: ASSLGAQEYYGYT

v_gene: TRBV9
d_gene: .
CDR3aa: ASSVAAIGTEAF

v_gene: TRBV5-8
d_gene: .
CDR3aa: ASSSHELYNEQF

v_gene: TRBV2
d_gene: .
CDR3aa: ASSETGQAYNEQF

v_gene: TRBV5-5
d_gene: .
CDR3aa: ASSLAASGSTDTQY